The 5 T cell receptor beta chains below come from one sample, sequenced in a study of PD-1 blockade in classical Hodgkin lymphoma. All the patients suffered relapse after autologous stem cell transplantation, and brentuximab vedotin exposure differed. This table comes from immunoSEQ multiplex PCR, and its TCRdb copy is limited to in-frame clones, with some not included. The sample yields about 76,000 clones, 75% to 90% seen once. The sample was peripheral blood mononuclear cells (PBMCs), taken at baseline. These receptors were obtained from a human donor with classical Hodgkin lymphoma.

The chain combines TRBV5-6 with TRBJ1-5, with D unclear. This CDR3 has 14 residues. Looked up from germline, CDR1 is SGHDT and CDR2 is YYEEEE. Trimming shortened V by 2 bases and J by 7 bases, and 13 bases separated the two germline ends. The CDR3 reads CASSLTGVDQPQHF. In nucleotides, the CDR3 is TGTGCCAGCAGCTTAACTGGGGTCGACCAGCCCCAGCATTTT. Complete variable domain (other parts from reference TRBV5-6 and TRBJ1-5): DAGVTQSPTHLIKTRGQQVTLRCSPKSGHDTVSWYQQALGQGPQFIFQYYEEEERQRGNFPDRFSGHQFPNYSSELNVNALLLGDSALYLCASSLTGVDQPQHFGDGTRLSIL.

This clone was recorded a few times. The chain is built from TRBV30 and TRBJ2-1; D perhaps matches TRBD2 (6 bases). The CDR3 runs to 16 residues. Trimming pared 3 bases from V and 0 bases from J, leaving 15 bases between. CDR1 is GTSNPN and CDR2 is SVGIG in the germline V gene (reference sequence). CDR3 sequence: CAWSPLAGSSYNEQFF. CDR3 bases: TGTGCCTGGAGCCCCTTGGCGGGGAGCTCCTACAATGAGCAGTTCTTC.

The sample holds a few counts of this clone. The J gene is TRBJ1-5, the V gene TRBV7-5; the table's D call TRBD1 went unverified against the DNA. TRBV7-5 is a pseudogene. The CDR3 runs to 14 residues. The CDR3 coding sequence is TGTGTCAGGACCGTGGGACAGAGCAATCAGCCCCAGCATTTT. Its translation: CVRTVGQSNQPQHF.

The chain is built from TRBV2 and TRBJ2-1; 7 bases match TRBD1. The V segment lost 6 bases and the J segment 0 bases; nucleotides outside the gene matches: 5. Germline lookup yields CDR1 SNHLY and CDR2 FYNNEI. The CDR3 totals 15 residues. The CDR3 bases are TGTGCCAGCAGCCTAGGGGGCACCTCCTACAATGAGCAGTTCTTC. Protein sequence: CASSLGGTSYNEQFF. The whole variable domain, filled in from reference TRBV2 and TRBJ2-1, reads EPEVTQTPSHQVTQMGQEVILRCVPISNHLYFYWYRQILGQKVEFLVSFYNNEISEKSEIFDDQFSVERPDGSNFTLKIRSTKLEDSAMYFCASSLGGTSYNEQFFGPGTRLTVL.

Here the CDR3 DNA reads TGTGCCAGCAGCCAGGCTTTGCCGGGACAGGGGATCTCCTACGAGCAGTACTTC. Amino acid sequence: CASSQALPGQGISYEQYF. The V gene is TRBV4-2, the J gene TRBJ2-7, with TRBD1 matching over 10 bases. J gave up 0 bases and V 3 bases, and 11 bases lay outside the gene matches. Germline V CDR1 and CDR2: LGHNA, YNFKEQ. The CDR3 runs 18 residues.